In this sample, the clone carrying this TCR beta chain turned up many times. This sample stems from a study of neurological immune-mediated disorders. From the 5' RACE reads, TCRdb called clonotypes with MiXCR, one entry per CDR3 protein. The profile shows approximately 74,000 distinct CDR3 sequences, roughly 5% of them singletons. V lost 4 bases, J lost 6 bases, and 10 bases stayed unmatched. The CDR3 runs to 16 residues. The germline V gene encodes CDR1 SGHNT and CDR2 YYREEE (reference sequence). The V call is TRBV5-4, the J call TRBJ1-6; 7 bases map to TRBD1. Sequenced input: PBMCs. The receptor was isolated from a man between 18 and 35 years old with multiple sclerosis. CDR3 DNA sequence: TGTGCCAGCAGCGACGGGACAGCTACCATTAATTCACCCCTCCACTTT. Translating gives CASSDGTATINSPLHF.